The 14 T cell receptor beta chains in this list originate from one sample, sequenced in a study of radiotherapy plus CTLA-4 blockade in lung cancer. TCRdb keeps only in-frame clones here, not all; method: immunoSEQ multiplex PCR. Of tens of thousands of clones in the sample, just over 75% are singletons; the top ten hold around 4.2%. Sequenced here: peripheral blood, sampled from a patient treated with radiotherapy plus ipilimumab. These receptors were taken from a human donor with non-small cell lung cancer who had a partial response to radiotherapy plus ipilimumab.

This clone came up a few times. The chain employs TRBV5-4 and TRBJ2-3; 9 bases are shared with TRBD2. Per germline, CDR1 SGHNT and CDR2 YYREEE (reference sequence). V dropped 4 bases and J dropped 2; count of bases not matched to a gene: 8. This CDR3 contains 16 residues. The CDR3 region is CASSPRASGDTDTQYF. The CDR3 region has the DNA TGTGCCAGCAGCCCCCGGGCTAGCGGGGACACAGATACGCAGTATTTT.

The chain is built from TRBV19 and TRBJ2-5; the D gene is possibly TRBD2 (5 bases). The CDR3 has 13 amino acids. Germline values: CDR1 LNHDA, CDR2 SQIVND (reference sequence). The ends were cut back, 3 bases at V and 3 bases at J, with 8 bases in the middle. CDR3 loop: CASSIMTKETQYF. CDR3 sequence (DNA): TGTGCCAGTAGTATCATGACTAAAGAGACCCAGTACTTC.

This clone was detected only a few times. The chain is built from TRBV6-4 and TRBJ2-7, with 7 bases fitting TRBD1. Germline V CDR1 and CDR2: MRHNA, SNTAGT. V was clipped by 7 bases and J by 0 bases; unmatched bases: 12. This CDR3 region has 16 residues. In DNA form, the CDR3 reads TGTGCCAGCAAAGAAAAAGACAGGGTCGACTCCTACGAGCAGTACTTC. It specifies CASKEKDRVDSYEQYF.

This chain connects TRBV19 to TRBJ2-7, with 7 bases aligning to TRBD2. J was trimmed by 2 bases and V by 5 bases; bases with no gene match: 9. In germline, CDR1 is LNHDA, CDR2 SQIVND (reference sequence). The CDR3 runs to 15 residues. The CDR3 is CASSQTGGPTYEQYF. CDR3 DNA sequence: TGTGCCAGTAGTCAAACGGGGGGACCAACCTACGAGCAGTACTTC.

This clone came up a few times. The chain joins TRBV5-6 to TRBJ2-5; 8 bases agree with TRBD1. The V gene end was trimmed by 0 bases and the J gene end by 5 bases; junction bases not matched to a gene: 9. The CDR3 consists of 16 residues. The germline V gene encodes CDR1 SGHDT and CDR2 YYEEEE. DNA of the CDR3: TGTGCCAGCAGCTTGGCCCCGACAGGGGTTAGTGAGACCCAGTACTTC. Its protein is CASSLAPTGVSETQYF.

This clone showed up just a few times. J is TRBJ2-2 and V is TRBV5-4; D possibly corresponds to TRBD2 (6 bases). CDR1 is SGHNT, CDR2 YYREEE, per germline (reference sequence). The CDR3 is 15 amino acids. Trimming pared 3 bases from V and 2 bases from J, leaving 11 bases between. The CDR3 DNA reads TGTGCCAGCAGCTCAGCGGGCTCCAACACCGGGGAGCTGTTTTTT. The encoded protein is CASSSAGSNTGELFF.

CDR3 bases: TGTGCCAGCAGTTACGGGACAGGGACTTCTGGAAACACCATATATTTT. Amino acids: CASSYGTGTSGNTIYF. The rearrangement links TRBV6-5 to TRBJ1-3; 9 bases fit TRBD1. V was clipped by 2 bases and J by 1 base; unmatched bases: 3. The length of the CDR3 is 16 residues. Germline V gives CDR1 MNHEY, CDR2 SVGAGI.

This clone was picked up a small number of times. The rearrangement links TRBV2 to TRBJ1-6, with a tentative D call TRBD1 (6 bases). The CDR3 covers 16 residues. The germline V gene has CDR1 SNHLY and CDR2 FYNNEI. The germline V and J ends were trimmed by 6 bases and 7 bases, with 19 bases remaining between them. DNA for the CDR3: TGTGCCAGCAGAGGTAGGGACATTGGGGTCAATTCACCCCTCCACTTT. Its translation is CASRGRDIGVNSPLHF. Combining the CDR3 with reference TRBV2 and TRBJ1-6 gives the whole variable domain EPEVTQTPSHQVTQMGQEVILRCVPISNHLYFYWYRQILGQKVEFLVSFYNNEISEKSEIFDDQFSVERPDGSNFTLKIRSTKLEDSAMYFCASRGRDIGVNSPLHFGNGTRLTVT.

In this sample, this clone is medium-sized. V and J are TRBV4-2 and TRBJ2-7, with TRBD2 matching 8 bases. Looked up from germline, CDR1 is LGHNA and CDR2 is YNFKEQ. The CDR3 has 15 amino acids. V trimming: 0 bases; J trimming: 2 bases; junction bases outside the gene matches: 3. This CDR3 reads CASSQEIAGTYEQYF. In DNA form, the CDR3 reads TGTGCCAGCAGCCAAGAAATAGCGGGGACCTACGAGCAGTACTTC.

This chain links TRBV5-1 with TRBJ2-7; 8 nucleotides match TRBD1. Germline V gene sequence: CDR1 SGHRS, CDR2 YFSETQ. The ends lost 4 bases at V and 4 bases at J; junction bases unmatched: 4. The CDR3 loop spans 13 amino acids. The CDR3, as DNA: TGCGCCAGCAGCCAAACAGGGGGTTACGAGCAGTACTTC. Amino acid sequence: CASSQTGGYEQYF.

The V gene is TRBV5-1, the J gene TRBJ2-7, with D unresolved. The CDR3 is 14 residues long. The V end was cut by 4 bases, the J end by 5 bases, with 16 bases between. The germline gives CDR1 SGHRS, CDR2 YFSETQ. DNA for the CDR3: TGCGCCAGCAGCCGCCTGGATGACACCCACGAGCAGTACTTC. Its translation: CASSRLDDTHEQYF.

The chain joins TRBV6-5 to TRBJ1-1; a possible D gene is TRBD1 (5 bases). There are 14 residues in the CDR3. The V end lost 6 bases, the J end lost 4 bases, and 15 bases lay between the germline ends. Per germline, CDR1 MNHEY and CDR2 SVGAGI. CDR3: CASRSRVGGTEAFF. DNA of the CDR3: TGTGCCAGCAGATCCAGGGTGGGTGGCACTGAAGCTTTCTTT.

V is TRBV14 and J is TRBJ2-7; the D is unclear. The CDR3 is 13 amino acids. Germline V gene sequence: CDR1 SGHDN, CDR2 FVKESK. Between the trimmed V and J ends, which lost 1 base and 7 bases, there was a span of 11 bases. The CDR3 reads CASSQVNTGEQYF. The CDR3 nucleotides are TGTGCCAGCAGCCAAGTGAACACCGGGGAGCAGTACTTC.

This clone was counted once. Other DNA sequences in the sample encode the same CDR3. This chain connects TRBV6-1 to TRBJ2-1; 7 bases line up with TRBD1. The CDR3 is 15 residues long. The V segment lost 3 bases and the J segment 0 bases; nucleotides outside the gene matches: 2. The germline CDR1 and CDR2 sequences are MNHNS and SASEGT. In DNA form, the CDR3 reads TGTGCCAGCAGTGACAGGGGGAGCTCCTACAATGAGCAGTTCTTC. The encoded protein is CASSDRGSSYNEQFF.